This passage covers 25 T cell receptor beta chains from one sample sequenced in a study of blood T cells in healthy people across ages. Together with a sample-barcoded 5' primer, a J-beta primer mix was included in a second PCR lasting roughly 6 to 12 cycles. One entry per CDR3 protein, called by TCRdb with MiXCR from the 5' RACE reads. Altogether about 780,000 distinct CDR3 sequences are present, roughly 46% being singletons, with the ten largest covering about a sixth. The sequenced material came from blood. The receptors here all came from a man older than 75 in good health.

This clonotype was counted only a few times. The chain couples TRBV20-1 to TRBJ2-7; 7 positions agree with TRBD2. This CDR3 is 13 amino acids long. Germline CDR1 DFQATT, CDR2 SNEGSKA (reference sequence). With V trimmed by 5 bases and J by 5 bases, 9 bases remained unmatched. CDR3 bases: TGCAGTGCTCGGACGGCGGGAGAAAACGAGCAGTACTTC. It codes for CSARTAGENEQYF.

This clonotype was recorded a few times. The chain couples TRBV12-3 or TRBV12-4 to TRBJ2-3; unclear D gene. The CDR3 consists of 13 residues. The V end was cut by 5 bases, the J end by 4 bases, with 10 bases between. CDR3 in DNA: TGTGCCAGCAGTGCCTTATTGGCAGATACGCAGTATTTT. Translating it yields CASSALLADTQYF.

This clonotype was seen more than once but under ten times. The chain combines TRBV28 with TRBJ1-2, with 8 bases matching TRBD1. Losses at the gene ends were 2 bases for V and 4 bases for J; bases not matched to a gene: 6. From germline, CDR1 is MDHEN and CDR2 SYDVKM. The CDR3 runs to 15 residues. The CDR3 DNA is TGTGCCAGCAGTTTACACACAGGGGGAGGCTATGGCTACACCTTC. It is translated as CASSLHTGGGYGYTF.

The V and J genes are TRBV7-2 and TRBJ1-1; 7 nucleotides line up with TRBD1. The CDR3 consists of 17 residues. The germline V gene encodes CDR1 SGHTA and CDR2 FQGNSA. V lost 4 bases and J lost 1; bases outside the gene matches: 12. CDR3 coding DNA: TGTGCCAGCAGCTCAGGGGGTGGGGGAAGGGGGAACACTGAAGCTTTCTTT. Protein sequence: CASSSGGGGRGNTEAFF.

The chain's CDR3 is CASSLDMGRSNYGYTF. The CDR3 DNA follows: TGCGCCAGCAGCTTGGACATGGGCCGCTCTAACTATGGCTACACCTTC. The chain uses TRBV5-1 and TRBJ1-2; D is undetermined. Per the germline V gene, CDR1 is SGHRS and CDR2 is YFSETQ. V dropped 0 bases and J dropped 0 bases, with 12 bases sitting between them. CDR3 length: 16 amino acids.

The chain employs TRBV7-2 and TRBJ2-7; D not resolved. The CDR3 extends over 12 amino acids. CDR1 and CDR2 from the germline V gene are SGHTA and FQGNSA. Trimming stripped 3 bases from V and 5 bases from J, with 8 bases between. CDR3 nucleotides: TGTGCCAGCAGCTTTTTTGGGAACGAGCAGTACTTC. Translated, it gives CASSFFGNEQYF.

On this clonotype: One end of the junction varies from germline; a read error may be responsible. V and J are TRBV7-2 and TRBJ2-6, with TRBD1 as a possible D gene (5 bases). The CDR3 is 18 residues long. Looked up from germline, CDR1 is SGHTA and CDR2 is FQGNSA. DNA of the CDR3: TGTGCCAGCAGCTTAGCGGGGTCGTCTATCTCTGGGGCCAACGTCCCGACTTTC. It is translated as CASSLAGSSISGANVPTF.

The J gene is TRBJ2-1, the V gene TRBV4-3; D may match TRBD1 or TRBD2 (5 bases each). Germline assignment: CDR1 LGHNA and CDR2 YSLEER. The V end was cut by 0 bases, the J end by 1 base, with 10 bases between. The CDR3 is made up of 16 amino acids. The CDR3 nucleotides read TGCGCCAGCAGCCAAGATTTTGGGGGATCCTACAATGAGCAGTTCTTC. This codes for CASSQDFGGSYNEQFF.

About this clonotype itself: Given a much more abundant clone one base away, this may be a read error. The chain is built from TRBV9 and TRBJ2-7; 9 bases fit TRBD1. The J call is uncertain, as TRBJ2-4 better fits the DNA end. Germline V CDR1 and CDR2: SGDLS, YYNGEE. The CDR3 sequence is 17 residues long. In DNA, the CDR3 is TGTGCCGGCAGCGTAGATCCCTCGACAGGGGGTGGGAACATTCAGTACTTC. Translated: CAGSVDPSTGGGNIQYF.

This clonotype was seen just once. This CDR3 reads CSAGRGDSSNQPQHF. The CDR3 DNA is TGCAGTGCTGGAAGAGGGGACAGTAGCAATCAGCCCCAGCATTTT. The chain carries TRBV20-1 and TRBJ1-5; 7 positions agree with TRBD1. Germline loops: CDR1 DFQATT, CDR2 SNEGSKA (reference sequence). J was trimmed by 0 bases and V by 5 bases; bases with no gene match: 7. CDR3 length: 15 residues.

The sample holds one count of this clonotype. The J gene is TRBJ2-5, the V gene TRBV27, with D perhaps being TRBD1 or TRBD2 (5 bases each). Germline CDR1 reads MNHEY; CDR2 reads SMNVEV (reference sequence). V was shortened by 1 base and J by 11 bases, with 20 bases between the two germline ends. The CDR3 totals 15 residues. In DNA form, the CDR3 reads TGTGCCAGCAGTTTATATCTCGCTAGCAGGGATGAGCAGTACTTC. It specifies CASSLYLASRDEQYF.

This clonotype has just a few counts. V is TRBV7-6 and J is TRBJ2-1, with 13 bases fitting TRBD2. The end of the DNA is better explained by TRBJ2-7, so the J call may be wrong. CDR3 length equals 18 residues. Germline CDR1 and CDR2: SGHVS and FNYEAQ. This chain's CDR3 is CASSSNIETSGGYNEQYF. DNA for the CDR3: TGTGCCAGCAGCTCCAACATTGAGACTAGCGGGGGGTACAATGAGCAGTACTTC.

For the CDR3, the DNA is TGCAGTGCCCCGGGAGGGGACGGATACAATGAGCAGTTCTTC. It encodes CSAPGGDGYNEQFF. The V call is TRBV20-1, the J call TRBJ2-1; 8 positions match TRBD2. The germline V gene has CDR1 DFQATT and CDR2 SNEGSKA (reference sequence). The CDR3 runs to 14 residues. V lost 6 bases to trimming and J lost 4 bases; unmatched junction nucleotides: 8.

This chain connects TRBV5-1 to TRBJ2-2; 7 nucleotides line up with TRBD1. With 5 bases clipped from V and 5 bases from J, the junction kept 12 bases outside the gene matches. CDR3 length equals 16 residues. The V gene's germline CDR1 is SGHRS and CDR2 YFSETQ. The chain's CDR3 is CASSYVPAGGTGELFF. CDR3 nucleotides: TGCGCCAGCAGTTACGTCCCGGCAGGGGGAACCGGGGAGCTGTTTTTT. Drawing the rest from reference TRBV5-1 and TRBJ2-2, the complete variable domain is KAGVTQTPRYLIKTRGQQVTLSCSPISGHRSVSWYQQTPGQGLQFLFEYFSETQRNKGNFPGRFSGRQFSNSRSEMNVSTLELGDSALYLCASSYVPAGGTGELFFGEGSRLTVL.

This clonotype came up a few times. The rearrangement uses TRBV6-5 and TRBJ2-7; 7 nucleotides line up with TRBD2. Germline V gene lookup returns CDR1 MNHEY and CDR2 SVGAGI. Unmatched junction bases numbered 5, after V lost 0 bases and J lost 3 bases. The CDR3 is 15 amino acids. The CDR3 spells CASSYSASGYYEQYF. The CDR3 DNA reads TGTGCCAGCAGTTACTCGGCTAGCGGATACTACGAGCAGTACTTC.

The J gene is TRBJ1-1, the V gene TRBV29-1; 10 bases match TRBD1. J lost 2 bases, V lost 4 bases, and 7 bases had no gene match. This CDR3 contains 15 residues. CDR1 is SQVTM and CDR2 is ANQGSEA in the germline V gene. The CDR3 DNA reads as TGCAGCGTTGTCCGGACAGGGGGGGTAAACACTGAAGCTTTCTTT. Translating gives CSVVRTGGVNTEAFF.

This rearrangement joins TRBV18 to TRBJ1-5, with a tentative D call TRBD1 (6 bases). Germline values: CDR1 KGHSH, CDR2 LQKENI. CDR3 length: 16 amino acids. Trimming took off 5 bases at V and 0 bases at J, with 14 bases between the two ends. CDR3 loop: CASSKGQFNSNQPQHF. CDR3 bases: TGTGCCAGCTCAAAAGGACAGTTCAATAGCAATCAGCCCCAGCATTTT.

This clonotype has a handful of counts. This rearrangement joins TRBV2 to TRBJ2-5; 9 positions agree with TRBD2. This CDR3 contains 15 residues. From germline, CDR1 is SNHLY and CDR2 FYNNEI. V trimming: 2 bases; J trimming: 11 bases; junction bases outside the gene matches: 12. CDR3 nucleotides: TGTGCCAGCAGTGAAATGGGCGGGAGGGCCTTTGAGCAGTACTTC. It is translated as CASSEMGGRAFEQYF.

This clonotype has only a few counts. The rearrangement uses TRBV7-2 and TRBJ1-1; no clear D gene. The CDR3 has 14 residues. Germline V lookup: CDR1 SGHTA, CDR2 FQGNSA. The V end was cut by 5 bases, the J end by 0 bases, with 10 bases between. CDR3 amino acids: CASSLTPMNTEAFF. Written as DNA, the CDR3 is TGTGCCAGCAGCCTGACCCCAATGAACACTGAAGCTTTCTTT.

The chain recombines TRBV5-5 with TRBJ1-1, with a weak D call TRBD1 (6 bases). Per the germline V gene, CDR1 is SGHKS and CDR2 is YYEKEE (reference sequence). The length of the CDR3 is 15 residues. V dropped 0 bases and J dropped 4 bases, with 13 bases sitting between them. This CDR3 is CASSLDLTGPTEAFF. CDR3 nucleotides: TGTGCCAGCAGCTTGGACCTAACAGGGCCCACTGAAGCTTTCTTT.

This clonotype was observed a single time. The chain has TRBV6-2 or TRBV6-3 and TRBJ1-2, with D perhaps matching TRBD1 (5 bases). The germline CDR1 and CDR2 sequences are MNHEY and SVGEGT. The CDR3 sequence is 15 residues long. V lost 5 bases, J lost 6 bases, and 19 bases lay in between. In DNA, the CDR3 is TGTGCCAGCAGTATACAGGTAATAGCGATGGATGGCTACACCTTC. The encoded protein is CASSIQVIAMDGYTF.

This clonotype was observed a few times. The rearrangement uses TRBV25-1 and TRBJ2-3; 8 bases fit TRBD1. The V gene end was trimmed by 5 bases and the J gene end by 4 bases; junction bases not matched to a gene: 5. Germline V CDR1 and CDR2: MGHDK, SYGVNS. This CDR3 is built from 14 residues. CDR3 DNA: TGTGCCAGCAGTAGGACAGGGTTTCCAGATACGCAGTATTTT. It yields the protein CASSRTGFPDTQYF.

The V call is TRBV29-1, the J call TRBJ2-1; D may match TRBD1 or TRBD2 (5 bases each). V was shortened by 3 bases and J by 8 bases, with 11 bases between the two germline ends. The CDR3 is made up of 12 amino acids. Germline V gene data show CDR1 as SQVTM and CDR2 as ANQGSEA. The CDR3 is CSVDRGSDEQFF. CDR3 nucleotide sequence: TGCAGCGTTGACCGGGGCTCGGATGAGCAGTTCTTC.

At least ten counts were recorded for this clonotype. The V gene is TRBV18, the J gene TRBJ2-7; D gene ambiguous. Trimming pared 6 bases from V and 2 bases from J, leaving 17 bases between. CDR3 length: 15 residues. Germline CDR1 reads KGHSH; CDR2 reads LQKENI. The CDR3, as DNA: TGTGCCAGCTCCTACTACACCGAAGGGACCTACGAGCAGTACTTC. Amino acid sequence: CASSYYTEGTYEQYF.

The chain carries TRBV29-1 and TRBJ1-2; 7 nucleotides match TRBD1. Germline V lookup: CDR1 SQVTM, CDR2 ANQGSEA. V dropped 0 bases and J dropped 2; count of bases not matched to a gene: 0. This CDR3 contains 13 residues. CDR3 sequence reads: CSVEEQGNYGYTF. Here the CDR3 DNA reads TGCAGCGTTGAAGAACAGGGGAACTATGGCTACACCTTC.